One sample yielded the 26 T cell receptor beta chains listed below, sequenced in a study of T cells after yellow fever vaccination. TCRdb re-analysed the 5' RACE reads in MiXCR, keeping a single row per CDR3 protein. The table lists some 340,000 distinct CDR3 sequences, about 10% of them singletons. The source material was CD4+ T cells sorted from PBMCs, sampled 45 days after the yellow fever booster vaccination. All receptors come from a man aged 18 to 30 who received the YFV17D yellow fever vaccine.

V usage is TRBV5-1 and J usage is TRBJ1-2, with a weak D call TRBD1 (5 bases). Germline-derived CDR1 and CDR2 are SGHRS and YFSETQ. V gave up 0 bases and J gave up 6 bases, with 12 bases separating them. The CDR3 contains 14 residues. The CDR3 is CASSLAVQGHGYTF. The CDR3 DNA follows: TGCGCCAGCAGCTTGGCCGTGCAGGGCCATGGCTACACCTTC.

This clonotype was seen repeatedly, ten times or more. V is TRBV7-2 and J is TRBJ1-5; 10 bases match TRBD1. The J segment lost 11 bases and the V segment lost 5 bases, leaving 12 bases of the junction unmatched. The CDR3 consists of 15 residues. Germline V lookup: CDR1 SGHTA, CDR2 FQGNSA. CDR3 sequence reads: CASSPSPGTGVAQHF. CDR3 nucleotides: TGTGCCAGCAGCCCATCCCCAGGGACAGGGGTGGCCCAGCATTTT.

The V call is TRBV5-1, the J call TRBJ2-5; possibly TRBD2 for D (5 bases). Germline V lookup: CDR1 SGHRS, CDR2 YFSETQ. There are 16 residues in the CDR3. Trimming took off 0 bases at V and 0 bases at J, with 12 bases between the two ends. This chain's CDR3 is CASSLEGRRYQETQYF. CDR3 DNA sequence: TGCGCCAGCAGCTTGGAGGGCAGGAGGTACCAAGAGACCCAGTACTTC.

This clonotype appeared a few times. The J gene is TRBJ1-6, the V gene TRBV3-1, with D possibly TRBD1 on 5 matching bases. The length of the CDR3 is 16 residues. V gave up 4 bases and J gave up 6 bases, with 16 bases separating them. Germline V CDR1 and CDR2: LGHDT, YNNKEL (reference sequence). DNA of the CDR3: TGTGCCAGCAGCCGCGCGGGGGGATACGGTAATTCACCCCTCCACTTT. Its protein is CASSRAGGYGNSPLHF.

The gene calls are TRBV4-3 and TRBJ2-1; 8 bases agree with TRBD1. J gave up 3 bases and V 4 bases, and 5 bases lay outside the gene matches. Germline CDR1 LGHNA, CDR2 YSLEER. The CDR3 loop spans 15 amino acids. The CDR3 region has the DNA TGCGCCAGCAGCCGGGGACAGGACTTCTACAATGAGCAGTTCTTC. Translation gives CASSRGQDFYNEQFF.

V gene TRBV20-1 combines with J gene TRBJ2-7; D may be TRBD1 (6 bases). V gave up 3 bases and J gave up 3 bases, with 9 bases separating them. Looked up from germline, CDR1 is DFQATT and CDR2 is SNEGSKA (reference sequence). This CDR3 comprises 12 residues. The CDR3: CSASRTDYEQYV. The CDR3 DNA sequence: TGCAGTGCTAGTAGGACAGACTACGAGCAGTACGTC.

This clonotype was found a few times. This chain uses TRBV18 with TRBJ2-7; 8 nucleotides align to TRBD2. Trimming removed 3 bases from V and 1 base from J; junction bases left unmatched: 5. Germline V gives CDR1 KGHSH, CDR2 LQKENI. The CDR3 is 15 amino acids. The CDR3 nucleotides are TGTGCCAGCTCACCGTTAACTAGCGGTTCCTACGAGCAGTACTTC. Translation: CASSPLTSGSYEQYF. The variable domain in full, with the rest retrieved from reference TRBV18 and TRBJ2-7, is NAGVMQNPRHLVRRRGQEARLRCSPMKGHSHVYWYRQLPEEGLKFMVYLQKENIIDESGMPKERFSAEFPKEGPSILRIQQVVRGDSAAYFCASSPLTSGSYEQYFGPGTRLTVT.

This clonotype was seen only a few times. The V and J genes are TRBV18 and TRBJ2-3, with TRBD1 matching 7 bases. The CDR3 sequence is 14 residues long. V gave up 5 bases and J gave up 2 bases; unmatched junction bases: 4. Germline CDR1 reads KGHSH; CDR2 reads LQKENI. The CDR3 sequence: CASSSQGDTDTQYF. The CDR3, as DNA: TGTGCCAGCTCATCCCAGGGGGACACAGATACGCAGTATTTT.

This clonotype was counted many times. The genes are TRBV7-2 and TRBJ1-1; TRBD1 is a possible D gene (5 bases). Germline V gene lookup returns CDR1 SGHTA and CDR2 FQGNSA. The CDR3 extends over 13 amino acids. The V end lost 4 bases, the J end lost 0 bases, and 6 bases lay between the germline ends. The CDR3 reads CASSSQVNTEAFF. The CDR3 region has the DNA TGTGCCAGCAGCTCACAGGTGAACACTGAAGCTTTCTTT. The complete variable domain, with remaining parts taken from reference TRBV7-2 and TRBJ1-1, reads GAGVSQSPSNKVTEKGKDVELRCDPISGHTALYWYRQSLGQGLEFLIYFQGNSAPDKSGLPSDRFSAERTGGSVSTLTIQRTQQEDSAVYLCASSSQVNTEAFFGQGTRLTVV.

The V call is TRBV3-1, the J call TRBJ1-3; D might be TRBD1 (6 bases). Germline V gene lookup returns CDR1 LGHDT and CDR2 YNNKEL (reference sequence). CDR3 length: 16 amino acids. V lost 4 bases and J 4 bases, leaving 17 bases between the germline ends. CDR3 coding DNA: TGTGCCAGCAGCCTCAGATCGGGACAAAGAGGAAACACCATATATTTT. This translates into CASSLRSGQRGNTIYF.

The chain uses TRBV23-1 and TRBJ1-1; no clear D gene. TRBV23-1 is filed as an ORF, its function uncertain. CDR3 length: 12 residues. Trimming pared 6 bases from V and 10 bases from J, leaving 15 bases between. In DNA form, the CDR3 reads TGCGCCAGCAGCCCAGAGGAACCGAGAGCTTTCTTT. Translating it yields CASSPEEPRAFF.

In this sample, this clonotype turned up many times. CDR3 bases: TGTGCCAGCAGTTACCCTCTTACTAGCGGGTTCCCAGTGGAGCAGTTCTTC. This translates into CASSYPLTSGFPVEQFF. The chain is built from TRBV6-5 and TRBJ2-1; the match to TRBD2 covers 9 bases. The CDR3 consists of 17 residues. In germline, CDR1 is MNHEY, CDR2 SVGAGI. With V trimmed by 2 bases and J by 10 bases, 15 bases remained unmatched.

This chain joins TRBV18 and TRBJ2-3, with a possible D match to TRBD2 (6 bases). Germline V gene lookup returns CDR1 KGHSH and CDR2 LQKENI. This CDR3 has 16 residues. V lost 4 bases and J lost 5, with 19 bases in between. The CDR3 is CASSHAETQEGDTQYF. The DNA for the CDR3 is TGTGCCAGCTCACATGCCGAGACACAGGAGGGAGATACGCAGTATTTT.

This clonotype was detected only a few times. The rearrangement uses TRBV12-3 or TRBV12-4 and TRBJ2-7, with 11 nucleotides matching TRBD1. This CDR3 spans 14 amino acids. V dropped 8 bases and J dropped 5; count of bases not matched to a gene: 8. The DNA of the CDR3 is TGTGCCAGCTGCCCAGGGACAGGGGGGGACGAGCAGTACTTC. Encoded protein: CASCPGTGGDEQYF.

The chain couples TRBV20-1 to TRBJ2-1, with a tentative D call TRBD1 (6 bases). The CDR3 consists of 11 residues. V was clipped by 8 bases and J by 4 bases, with 9 bases between them. Germline loops: CDR1 DFQATT, CDR2 SNEGSKA (reference sequence). This CDR3 is CSNTGYNEQFF. The CDR3 region has the DNA TGCAGTAACACAGGGTACAATGAGCAGTTCTTC.

The chain has TRBV20-1 and TRBJ1-1; D gene unclear. Germline V lookup: CDR1 DFQATT, CDR2 SNEGSKA (reference sequence). There are 12 residues in the CDR3. V lost 1 base and J lost 4, with 7 bases in between. Here the CDR3 DNA reads TGCAGTGCTAGAGTCCTGAGCACTGAAGCTTTCTTT. This translates into CSARVLSTEAFF.

This clonotype has a handful of counts. This chain uses TRBV5-1 with TRBJ1-2; 10 bases align to TRBD1. Germline-derived CDR1 and CDR2 are SGHRS and YFSETQ. CDR3 length equals 14 residues. V was pared by 6 bases and J by 4 bases, with 6 bases of the junction left unmatched. CDR3 coding DNA: TGCGCCAGCACTCGGGACAGGGGTATCTATGGCTACACCTTC. Protein sequence: CASTRDRGIYGYTF.

The chain couples TRBV6-1 to TRBJ1-2; possibly TRBD1 for D (5 bases). The CDR3 has 14 amino acids. V dropped 0 bases and J dropped 3 bases, with 8 bases sitting between them. CDR1 is MNHNS and CDR2 is SASEGT in the germline V gene. CDR3: CASSEAGTHYGYTF. The DNA for the CDR3 is TGTGCCAGCAGTGAAGCCGGGACCCACTATGGCTACACCTTC.

This clonotype has at least ten counts. The chain couples TRBV7-2 to TRBJ2-3; D call uncertain. With 5 bases removed from V and 1 base from J, the gap between germline ends came to 16 bases. Germline V CDR1 and CDR2: SGHTA, FQGNSA. This CDR3 is built from 16 residues. CDR3 DNA sequence: TGTGCCAGCAGCGCGATTGGTTTTAGGGGCACAGATACGCAGTATTTT. It translates to CASSAIGFRGTDTQYF.

The V call is TRBV20-1, the J call TRBJ2-1, with 8 bases lining up with TRBD1. CDR3 size: 12 residues. The V gene end was trimmed by 6 bases and the J gene end by 9 bases; junction bases not matched to a gene: 7. Germline V lookup: CDR1 DFQATT, CDR2 SNEGSKA (reference sequence). CDR3 region: CSAPGQAGEQFF. CDR3 bases: TGCAGTGCGCCGGGACAGGCTGGTGAGCAGTTCTTC.

This clonotype came up many times. V gene TRBV10-3 combines with J gene TRBJ1-2; 7 positions agree with TRBD1. CDR3 length equals 13 residues. CDR1 is ENHRY and CDR2 is SYGVKD in the germline V gene. With 4 bases clipped from V and 3 bases from J, the junction kept 2 bases outside the gene matches. The CDR3: CAISVGQDYGYTF. The DNA for the CDR3 is TGTGCCATCAGTGTCGGACAGGACTATGGCTACACCTTC.

The chain uses TRBV7-6 and TRBJ2-1, with a tentative D call TRBD2 (7 bases). The ends were cut back, 1 base at V and 9 bases at J, with 13 bases in the middle. Germline assignment: CDR1 SGHVS and CDR2 FNYEAQ. The CDR3 runs 14 residues. The CDR3 DNA sequence: TGTGCCAGCAGCTTAGGTACAGGGAGGGGTGAGCAGTTCTTC. Amino acids: CASSLGTGRGEQFF.

This clonotype was recorded many times. The rearrangement uses TRBV29-1 and TRBJ2-3; D perhaps matches TRBD1 (5 bases). The CDR3 is made up of 12 amino acids. Trimming shortened V by 0 bases and J by 4 bases, and 5 bases separated the two germline ends. Germline V CDR1 and CDR2: SQVTM, ANQGSEA. The CDR3 here is CSVEDRADTQYF. Here the CDR3 DNA reads TGCAGCGTTGAAGACAGGGCAGATACGCAGTATTTT.

The chain is built from TRBV12-3 or TRBV12-4 and TRBJ2-6, with 7 bases fitting TRBD1. V was pared by 6 bases and J by 2 bases, with 4 bases of the junction left unmatched. This CDR3 is 15 amino acids long. The CDR3 here is CASRTQGAGANVLTF. CDR3 sequence (DNA): TGTGCCAGCAGGACCCAGGGGGCTGGGGCCAACGTCCTGACTTTC.

This clonotype was detected a few times. The V and J genes are TRBV7-2 and TRBJ1-2, with D possibly TRBD1 on 5 matching bases. Germline loops: CDR1 SGHTA, CDR2 FQGNSA. Trimming pared 5 bases from V and 2 bases from J, leaving 9 bases between. This CDR3 is built from 13 residues. CDR3 in amino acids: CASSAGPNYGYTF. In nucleotides, the CDR3 is TGTGCCAGCAGCGCGGGACCGAACTATGGCTACACCTTC.

The J gene is TRBJ2-2, the V gene TRBV11-2; D is possibly TRBD2 (6 bases). With 7 bases removed from V and 4 bases from J, the gap between germline ends came to 19 bases. CDR1 and CDR2 from the germline V gene are SGHAT and FQNNGV. The CDR3 is made up of 16 amino acids. Here the CDR3 DNA reads TGTGCCAGCAAACCCGGTGGAGGGGCGGCCACCGGGGAGCTGTTTTTT. It encodes CASKPGGGAATGELFF.